One and the same sample provided the 14 T cell receptor beta chains below, sequenced in a study of shared clonotypes between healthy human individuals. Profiled with immunoSEQ multiplex PCR; TCRdb holds only in-frame clones, not every one. The sample lists 550,000 to 650,000 clones, approximately 96% occurring once. As defined, naive CD8 cells were CD45RO-negative and positively selected for CCR7, with terminally differentiated effector memory CD45RA+ cells excluded. The sequenced sample consisted of naive CD8+ T cells sorted from blood. Receptors were obtained from a woman aged 25 to 45 in good health.

As regards this clone: Other DNA sequences in this specimen translate into the identical CDR3. DNA for the CDR3: TGTGCCAGCAGTTTTCGGGGAGGAGATACGCAGTATTTT. Protein sequence: CASSFRGGDTQYF. The chain employs TRBV28 and TRBJ2-3; D is perhaps TRBD2 (6 bases). There are 13 residues in the CDR3. Germline assignment: CDR1 MDHEN and CDR2 SYDVKM. Trimming left V 3 bases short and J 5 bases short, with 9 bases between.

This clone was seen just once. CDR3 amino acids: CASSQRQGAGETQYF. The CDR3 nucleotides read TGCGCCAGCAGCCAGAGACAGGGGGCTGGGGAGACCCAGTACTTC. The chain links TRBV4-1 to TRBJ2-5; TRBD1 agrees at 10 bases. The germline V gene encodes CDR1 MGHRA and CDR2 YSYEKL. V lost 3 bases, J lost 5 bases, and 6 bases stayed unmatched. The CDR3 is 15 residues long.

The chain links TRBV11-2 to TRBJ2-7; TRBD2 aligns across 9 bases. The ends lost 5 bases at V and 2 bases at J; junction bases unmatched: 4. The V gene's germline CDR1 is SGHAT and CDR2 FQNNGV. This CDR3 has 14 residues. CDR3 in amino acids: CASSMGLATYEQYF. The DNA for the CDR3 is TGTGCCAGCAGCATGGGACTAGCTACCTACGAGCAGTACTTC.

The chain links TRBV19 to TRBJ2-7, with TRBD2 matching 14 bases. CDR1 is LNHDA and CDR2 is SQIVND in the germline V gene (reference sequence). CDR3 size: 15 residues. Germline trimming cut 8 bases from V and 0 bases from J; bases unmatched to any gene: 3. The CDR3 DNA reads TGTGCCAGTCGGGGGACTAGCGGGGGCTCCTACGAGCAGTACTTC. It translates to CASRGTSGGSYEQYF.

The chain links TRBV5-6 to TRBJ1-5, with 7 bases matching TRBD1. The CDR3 has 16 residues. The V gene's germline CDR1 is SGHDT and CDR2 YYEEEE. The trim removed 0 bases at V and 4 bases at J, leaving 7 bases unmatched. The CDR3, as DNA: TGTGCCAGCAGCTTGGCGGCAGGGGGACTTAATCAGCCCCAGCATTTT. Amino acids: CASSLAAGGLNQPQHF.

V is TRBV27 and J is TRBJ1-1; D is ambiguous. Germline lookup yields CDR1 MNHEY and CDR2 SMNVEV (reference sequence). The CDR3 covers 15 residues. Trimming removed 0 bases from V and 3 bases from J, with 11 bases in between. The CDR3 loop reads CASSLSPGSDTEAFF. As DNA, the CDR3 is TGTGCCAGCAGTTTATCCCCCGGGAGTGACACTGAAGCTTTCTTT.

The rearrangement uses TRBV4-1 and TRBJ2-5; no firm D call. The better agreement between TRBJ2-7 and the DNA end casts doubt on the J call. The CDR3 sequence is 14 residues long. Germline V gives CDR1 MGHRA, CDR2 YSYEKL. CDR3 residues: CASSQVRRSYEQYF. DNA for the CDR3: TGCGCCAGCAGCCAAGTTCGGCGGTCTTACGAGCAGTACTTC.

J is TRBJ2-7 and V is TRBV28; the match to TRBD1 covers 12 bases. The CDR3 runs 15 residues. V lost 7 bases, J lost 4 bases, and 8 bases stayed unmatched. Per the germline V gene, CDR1 is MDHEN and CDR2 is SYDVKM. CDR3 DNA sequence: TGTGCCAGCACTTACCGGGACAGGGGGCGGTACGAGCAGTACTTC. It translates to CASTYRDRGRYEQYF.

The chain links TRBV7-8 to TRBJ1-5; 8 nucleotides align to TRBD1. Trimming cost V 4 bases and J 5 bases; bases outside gene matches: 7. The CDR3 runs to 15 residues. Per germline, CDR1 SGHVS and CDR2 FQNEAQ. CDR3 in amino acids: CASSSRDRRDQPQHF. The DNA for the CDR3 is TGTGCCAGCAGCTCCCGGGACAGGAGGGATCAGCCCCAGCATTTT.

V and J are TRBV1 and TRBJ2-6; the table's D call TRBD2 went unverified against the DNA. TRBV1 represents a pseudogene. The CDR3 sequence is 15 residues long. The CDR3 sequence is CTSSQHCSGANVLTF. The CDR3 DNA reads as TGCACCAGCAGCCAGCACTGCTCTGGGGCCAACGTCCTGACTTTC.

This chain connects TRBV27 to TRBJ2-3; no firm D call. Germline assignment: CDR1 MNHEY and CDR2 SMNVEV (reference sequence). The CDR3 sequence is 15 residues long. V gave up 6 bases and J gave up 5 bases, with 18 bases separating them. Here the CDR3 DNA reads TGTGCCAGCAGCCCTTCAAGTGATTTCGGAGATACGCAGTATTTT. Its translation: CASSPSSDFGDTQYF.

V and J are TRBV9 and TRBJ2-7; 10 bases agree with TRBD2. CDR3 length: 15 amino acids. Germline V gene data show CDR1 as SGDLS and CDR2 as YYNGEE. V dropped 0 bases and J dropped 6; count of bases not matched to a gene: 6. DNA for the CDR3: TGTGCCAGCAGCGTAGGGACTAGCGGAGGAGTCGAGCAGTACTTC. It specifies CASSVGTSGGVEQYF.

The V gene is TRBV14, the J gene TRBJ2-5; D gene ambiguous. The tail of the sequence fits TRBJ2-7 better, so the J call may be wrong. There are 12 residues in the CDR3. Germline CDR1 is SGHDN and CDR2 is FVKESK. The CDR3 DNA reads as TGTGCCAGCGGTCAGGCCGGCTACGAGCAGTACTTC. Residues: CASGQAGYEQYF.

The chain employs TRBV21-1 and TRBJ2-7; whether TRBD1, the table's D call, matches the DNA was not checked. TRBV21-1 is marked as a pseudogene. This CDR3 comprises 16 residues. The CDR3 sequence is CASNPKRTAPHYEQYF. Written as DNA, the CDR3 is TGTGCCAGCAACCCTAAGAGGACAGCCCCCCACTACGAGCAGTACTTC.